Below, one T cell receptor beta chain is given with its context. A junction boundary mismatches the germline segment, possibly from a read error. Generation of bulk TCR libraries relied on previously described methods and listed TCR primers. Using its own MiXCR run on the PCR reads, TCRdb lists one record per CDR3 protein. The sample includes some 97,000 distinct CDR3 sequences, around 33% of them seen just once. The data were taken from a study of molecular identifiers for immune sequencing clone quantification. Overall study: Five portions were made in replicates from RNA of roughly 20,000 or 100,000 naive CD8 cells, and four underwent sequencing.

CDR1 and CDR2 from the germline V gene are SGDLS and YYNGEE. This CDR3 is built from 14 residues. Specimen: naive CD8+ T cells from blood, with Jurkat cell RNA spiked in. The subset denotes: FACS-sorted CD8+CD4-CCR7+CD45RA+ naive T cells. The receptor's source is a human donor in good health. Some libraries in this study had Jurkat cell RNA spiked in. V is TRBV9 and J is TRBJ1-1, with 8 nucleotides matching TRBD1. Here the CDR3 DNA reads TGTGCCCGCAGTCCTACAGGGGGGGGTTTTGAAGCTTTCTTT. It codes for CARSPTGGGFEAFF.